The 3 T cell receptor beta chains in this list originate from one sample, sequenced in a study of Ad26.COV2.S vaccination and SARS-CoV-2 variants (dated by TCRdb to the early 2020s). The method behind the library was the immunoSEQ multiplex PCR assay. In its TCRdb copy, this immuneACCESS table keeps in-frame sequences only and misses some clones. Where compared with another copy, unresolved V genes explain less than half of these, and the others have no known cause. The sample data list about 370,000 clones, and 80% to 90% of these were observed just once. The top ten constitute more than 3% of the sample. The meaning of the sample's treatment or condition label: around 19 received Ad26.COV2.S at low or high dose, single or two shots; 5 received placebo; per-sample allocation not given. Repertoires of vaccine and placebo recipients were sequenced from samples taken on day 63 after the first injection.

Sequenced material: peripheral blood, taken in a trial of Ad26.COV2.S vaccine versus placebo. Receptors were obtained from a person between 18 and 65 years old who received the Ad26.COV2.S COVID-19 vaccine or a placebo.

The genes are TRBV5-1 and TRBJ1-1; tentative D call: TRBD1 (5 bases). V lost 0 bases and J 5 bases, leaving 14 bases between the germline ends. Germline V gene sequence: CDR1 SGHRS, CDR2 YFSETQ. The CDR3 totals 15 residues. The CDR3 sequence: CASSLAIGVGTEAFF. CDR3 bases: TGCGCCAGCAGCTTGGCCATAGGGGTCGGGACTGAAGCTTTCTTT.

The chain combines TRBV15 with TRBJ2-1; 8 bases are shared with TRBD2. In germline, CDR1 is LNHNV, CDR2 YYDKDF (reference sequence). V lost 6 bases and J lost 6; bases outside the gene matches: 7. There are 14 residues in the CDR3. The CDR3 nucleotides are TGTGCCACCAGGAAACGGGGGGGCCCCAATGAGCAGTTCTTC. Protein sequence: CATRKRGGPNEQFF.

The chain carries TRBV7-9 and TRBJ1-2; D is possibly TRBD1 (5 bases). CDR1 and CDR2 (germline): SEHNR, FQNEAQ (reference sequence). CDR3 length: 13 amino acids. V lost 2 bases to trimming and J lost 8 bases, with 12 bases between them. The chain's CDR3 is CASSLSNTGGYTF. CDR3 nucleotides: TGTGCCAGCAGCTTAAGTAATACAGGCGGCTACACCTTC.